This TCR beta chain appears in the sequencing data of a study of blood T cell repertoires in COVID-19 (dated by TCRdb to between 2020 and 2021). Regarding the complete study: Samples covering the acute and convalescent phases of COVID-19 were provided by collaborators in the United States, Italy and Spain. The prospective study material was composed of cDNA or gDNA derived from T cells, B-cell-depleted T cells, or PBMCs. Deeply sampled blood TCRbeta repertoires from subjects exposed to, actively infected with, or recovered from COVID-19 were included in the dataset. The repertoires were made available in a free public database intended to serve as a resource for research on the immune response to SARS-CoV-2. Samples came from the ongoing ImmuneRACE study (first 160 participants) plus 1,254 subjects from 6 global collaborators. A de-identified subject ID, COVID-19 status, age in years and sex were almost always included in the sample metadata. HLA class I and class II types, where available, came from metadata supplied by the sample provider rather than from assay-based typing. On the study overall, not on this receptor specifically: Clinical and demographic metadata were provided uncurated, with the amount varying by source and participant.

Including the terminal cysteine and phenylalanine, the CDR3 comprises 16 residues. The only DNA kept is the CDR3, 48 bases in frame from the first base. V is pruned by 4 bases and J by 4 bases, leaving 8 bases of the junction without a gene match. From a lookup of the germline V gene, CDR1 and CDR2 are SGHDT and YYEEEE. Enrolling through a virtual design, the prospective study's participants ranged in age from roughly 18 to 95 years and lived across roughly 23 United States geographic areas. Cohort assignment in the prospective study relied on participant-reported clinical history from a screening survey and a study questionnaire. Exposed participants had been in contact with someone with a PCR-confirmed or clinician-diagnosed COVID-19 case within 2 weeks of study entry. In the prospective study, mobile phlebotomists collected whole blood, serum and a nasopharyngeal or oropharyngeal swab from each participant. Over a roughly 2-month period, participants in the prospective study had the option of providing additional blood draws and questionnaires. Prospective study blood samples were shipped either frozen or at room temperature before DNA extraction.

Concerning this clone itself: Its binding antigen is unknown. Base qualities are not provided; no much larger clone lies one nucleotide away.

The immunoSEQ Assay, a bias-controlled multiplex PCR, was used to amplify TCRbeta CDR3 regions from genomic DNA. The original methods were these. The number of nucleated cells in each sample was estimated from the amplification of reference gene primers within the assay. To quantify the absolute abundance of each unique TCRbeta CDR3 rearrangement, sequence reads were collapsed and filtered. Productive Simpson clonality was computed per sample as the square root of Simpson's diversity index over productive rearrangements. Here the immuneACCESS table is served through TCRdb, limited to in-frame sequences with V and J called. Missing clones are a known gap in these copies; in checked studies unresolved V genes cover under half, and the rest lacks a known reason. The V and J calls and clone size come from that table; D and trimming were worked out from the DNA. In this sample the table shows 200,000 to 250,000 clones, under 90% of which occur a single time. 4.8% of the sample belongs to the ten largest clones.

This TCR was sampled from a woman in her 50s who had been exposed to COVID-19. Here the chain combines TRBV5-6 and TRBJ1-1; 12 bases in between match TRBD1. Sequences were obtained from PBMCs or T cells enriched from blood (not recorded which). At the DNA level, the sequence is TGTGCCAGCAGCCCCAGTGGGGACAGGGGGCTCACTGAAGCTTTCTTT. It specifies CASSPSGDRGLTEAFF. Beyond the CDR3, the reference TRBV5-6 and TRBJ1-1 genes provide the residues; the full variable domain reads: DAGVTQSPTHLIKTRGQQVTLRCSPKSGHDTVSWYQQALGQGPQFIFQYYEEEERQRGNFPDRFSGHQFPNYSSELNVNALLLGDSALYLCASSPSGDRGLTEAFFGQGTRLTVV.